Given below is one T cell receptor (beta chain) in context. PCR primers comprised 60 Vbeta and 13 Jbeta primers. Profiled with immunoSEQ multiplex PCR; TCRdb holds only in-frame clones, not every one. The table records about 94,000 clones, more than 75% of them present only once. The source of the sample is a study of cytomegalovirus exposure and HLA in healthy donors. The V and J ends lost 6 bases and 4 bases, in that order; junction bases with no gene match: 6. CDR3 length: 14 amino acids. In germline, CDR1 is SNHLY, CDR2 FYNNEI. This clonotype originated in a human donor in good health. The chain uses TRBV2 and TRBJ1-3; 7 positions match TRBD1. The specimen was PBMCs. The chain's CDR3 is CASRGDSLGNTIYF. DNA for the CDR3: TGTGCCAGCAGAGGGGACAGCTTGGGAAACACCATATATTTT. Full variable domain (remainder filled in from reference TRBV2 and TRBJ1-3): EPEVTQTPSHQVTQMGQEVILRCVPISNHLYFYWYRQILGQKVEFLVSFYNNEISEKSEIFDDQFSVERPDGSNFTLKIRSTKLEDSAMYFCASRGDSLGNTIYFGEGSWLTVV.